This T cell receptor beta chain was retrieved from a study of regulatory T cells in long-lasting Graves disease. The study's findings and limits: For persistent Graves' patients, TCR diversity was lower than for newly diagnosed ones.

Time point in this sample: newly diagnosed GD, antithyroid drugs for less than 3 months. RNA extracted from PBMCs served as the sequencing template. It was by American Thyroid Association guidelines that Graves' disease was diagnosed. This CDR3 contains 12 residues. The germline CDR1 and CDR2 sequences are DFQATT and SNEGSKA (reference sequence). V lost 4 bases and J 5 bases, leaving 10 bases between the germline ends. Combining iRepertoire HTBI primers with Arm-PCR of CDR3 regions, the authors built TCR beta libraries. One entry per CDR3 protein, called by TCRdb with MiXCR from the multiplex PCR reads. Found here are a few hundred thousand distinct CDR3 sequences, 20% of them singletons; the top ten hold about 14%. This clonotype came up many times. The antigen is unknown.

The chain has TRBV20-1 and TRBJ2-3; maybe TRBD1 (6 bases). The source was peripheral blood mononuclear cells (PBMCs), collected at new diagnosis, from a patient treated with antithyroid drugs. The receptor was isolated from a female donor with Graves disease. The CDR3 region has the DNA TGCAGTGCTACGAGGGGGAGAGATACGCAGTATTTT. This encodes CSATRGRDTQYF.